This T cell receptor beta chain stems from a study of T cell clones after liver transplantation. This CDR3 is built from 15 residues. V shed 5 bases, J shed 4 bases, and the junction held 6 bases outside the gene matches. Germline assignment: CDR1 MDHEN and CDR2 SYDVKM. The method was immunoSEQ multiplex PCR; TCRdb's version includes in-frame clones alone and lacks a portion of them. The sample consists of over 60,000 clones, about four fifths of them appearing once. Unstimulated PBMCs were sorted into CD3+CD4+ and CD3+CD8+ populations. Whole-study results and caveats: Compared with third party-reactive sequences, donor-reactive ones declined more, independent of withdrawal success.

A word on this clone: Its antigen is not known.

The material was CD4+ T cells from blood, obtained before liver transplant. This clonotype originated in a human donor who received a liver transplant. This rearrangement joins TRBV28 to TRBJ2-7, with 12 bases matching TRBD2. CDR3 in DNA: TGTGCCAGCAGTCGGACTAGCGGGATCATTTACGAGCAGTACTTC. Amino acids: CASSRTSGIIYEQYF.